This T cell receptor (beta chain) is from a study of blood T cell repertoires in COVID-19. Study background: The United States, Italy and Spain were the sources of the acute and convalescent COVID-19 samples. In each case, the material was cDNA or gDNA derived from T cells, B-cell-depleted T cells, or PBMCs.

Unmatched junction bases numbered 12, after V lost 5 bases and J lost 10 bases. Per the germline V gene, CDR1 is SGHRS and CDR2 is YFSETQ. The CDR3 covers 15 residues. Profiled with immunoSEQ multiplex PCR; TCRdb holds only in-frame clones, not every one. The sample holds about 50,000 clones, approximately 80% seen once. The sequence was collected from a man between 65 and 79 years old with active or convalescent COVID-19. Material for sequencing was peripheral blood. V usage is TRBV5-1 and J usage is TRBJ1-6; 7 nucleotides line up with TRBD1. The CDR3 sequence is CASRWGDREASPLHF. CDR3 bases: TGCGCCAGCAGATGGGGAGACAGGGAGGCATCACCCCTCCACTTT.